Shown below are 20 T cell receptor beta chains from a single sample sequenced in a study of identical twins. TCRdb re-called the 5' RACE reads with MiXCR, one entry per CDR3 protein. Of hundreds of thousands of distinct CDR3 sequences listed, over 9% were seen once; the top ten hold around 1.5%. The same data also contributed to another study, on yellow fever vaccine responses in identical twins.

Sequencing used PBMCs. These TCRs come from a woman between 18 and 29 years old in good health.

CDR3 sequence (DNA): TGCGCCAGCAGCTTCAATCCGGGAGAAGGGAGTGAGCAGTTCTTC. Amino acid sequence: CASSFNPGEGSEQFF. The chain couples TRBV5-1 to TRBJ2-1, with TRBD2 as a possible D gene (6 bases). The V gene's germline CDR1 is SGHRS and CDR2 YFSETQ. This CDR3 has 15 residues. Trimming left V 2 bases short and J 9 bases short, with 18 bases between.

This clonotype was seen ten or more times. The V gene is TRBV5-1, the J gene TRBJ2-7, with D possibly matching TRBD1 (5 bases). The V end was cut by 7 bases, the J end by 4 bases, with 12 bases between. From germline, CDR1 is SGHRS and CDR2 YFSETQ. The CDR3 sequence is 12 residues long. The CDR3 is CASQGQAYEQYF. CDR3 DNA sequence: TGCGCCAGCCAGGGCCAGGCGTACGAGCAGTACTTC.

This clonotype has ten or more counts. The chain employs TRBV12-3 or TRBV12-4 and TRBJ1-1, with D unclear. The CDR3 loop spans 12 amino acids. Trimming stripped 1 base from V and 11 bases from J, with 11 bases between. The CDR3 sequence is CASSLGVGSAFF. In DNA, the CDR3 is TGTGCCAGCAGTTTAGGAGTGGGATCGGCTTTCTTT.

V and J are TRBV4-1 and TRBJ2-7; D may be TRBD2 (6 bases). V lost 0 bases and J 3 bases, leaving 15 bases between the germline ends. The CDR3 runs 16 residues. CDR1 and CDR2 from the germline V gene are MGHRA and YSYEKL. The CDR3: CASSQEGLAAYYEQYF. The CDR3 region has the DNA TGCGCCAGCAGCCAAGAGGGGTTAGCGGCGTACTACGAGCAGTACTTC.

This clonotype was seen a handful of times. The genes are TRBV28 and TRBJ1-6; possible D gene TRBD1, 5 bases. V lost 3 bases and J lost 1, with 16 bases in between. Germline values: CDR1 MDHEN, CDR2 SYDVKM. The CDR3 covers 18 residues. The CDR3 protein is CASSLGGSKGSYNSPLHF. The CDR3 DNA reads TGTGCCAGCAGTTTGGGGGGTTCTAAGGGGTCCTATAATTCACCCCTCCACTTT.

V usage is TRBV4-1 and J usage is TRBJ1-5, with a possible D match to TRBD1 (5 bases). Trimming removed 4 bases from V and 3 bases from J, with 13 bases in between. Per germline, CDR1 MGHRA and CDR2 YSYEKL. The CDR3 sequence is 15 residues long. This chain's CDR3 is CASSLSPGNNQPQHF. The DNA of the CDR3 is TGCGCCAGCAGCCTCTCGCCAGGGAACAATCAGCCCCAGCATTTT.

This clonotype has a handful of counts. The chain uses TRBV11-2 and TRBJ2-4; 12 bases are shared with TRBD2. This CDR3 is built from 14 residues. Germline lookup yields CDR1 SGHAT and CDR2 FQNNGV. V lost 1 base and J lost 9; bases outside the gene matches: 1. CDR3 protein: CASSLVLAGGIQYF. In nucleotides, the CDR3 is TGTGCCAGCAGCTTAGTACTAGCGGGGGGCATTCAGTACTTC.

CDR3 nucleotides: TGTGCCAGCAGCCAAGGTTCAGGGAATAATGAGCAGTTCTTC. Protein sequence: CASSQGSGNNEQFF. This chain links TRBV4-2 with TRBJ2-1; D perhaps matches TRBD1 (5 bases). The CDR3 is 14 residues long. V was pared by 1 base and J by 7 bases, with 11 bases between. Germline CDR1 is LGHNA and CDR2 is YNFKEQ.

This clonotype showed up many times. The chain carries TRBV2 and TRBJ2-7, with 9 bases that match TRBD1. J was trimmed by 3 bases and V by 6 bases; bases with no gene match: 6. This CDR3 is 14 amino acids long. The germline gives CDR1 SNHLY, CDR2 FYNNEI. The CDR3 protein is CASRDRGSDYEQYF. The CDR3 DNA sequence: TGTGCCAGCAGAGACAGGGGGTCAGACTACGAGCAGTACTTC.

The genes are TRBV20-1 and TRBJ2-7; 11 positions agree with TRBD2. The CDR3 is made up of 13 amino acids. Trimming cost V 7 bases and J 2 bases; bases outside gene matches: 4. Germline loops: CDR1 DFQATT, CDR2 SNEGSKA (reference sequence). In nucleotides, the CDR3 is TGCAGTGGTCTAGCGGGAGGTCCCTACGAGCAGTACTTC. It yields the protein CSGLAGGPYEQYF.

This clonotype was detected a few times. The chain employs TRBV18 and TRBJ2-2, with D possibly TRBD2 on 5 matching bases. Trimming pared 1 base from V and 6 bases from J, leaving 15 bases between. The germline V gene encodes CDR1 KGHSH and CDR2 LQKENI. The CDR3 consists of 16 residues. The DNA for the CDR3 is TGTGCCAGCTCACCACAGATTCGGGAAACCGCCGGGGAGCTGTTTTTT. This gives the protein CASSPQIRETAGELFF.

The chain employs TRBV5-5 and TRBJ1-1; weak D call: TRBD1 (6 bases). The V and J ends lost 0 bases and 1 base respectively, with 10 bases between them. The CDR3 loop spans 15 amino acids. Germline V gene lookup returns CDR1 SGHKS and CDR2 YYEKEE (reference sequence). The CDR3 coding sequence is TGTGCCAGCAGCTTGGAGGCGGGGGCGAACACTGAAGCTTTCTTT. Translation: CASSLEAGANTEAFF.

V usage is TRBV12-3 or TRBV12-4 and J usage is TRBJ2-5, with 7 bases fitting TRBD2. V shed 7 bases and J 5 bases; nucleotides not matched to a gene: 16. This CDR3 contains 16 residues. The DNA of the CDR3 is TGTGCCAGCACCCCACTGGGGGGAGGGCCGGGGGAGACCCAGTACTTC. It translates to CASTPLGGGPGETQYF.

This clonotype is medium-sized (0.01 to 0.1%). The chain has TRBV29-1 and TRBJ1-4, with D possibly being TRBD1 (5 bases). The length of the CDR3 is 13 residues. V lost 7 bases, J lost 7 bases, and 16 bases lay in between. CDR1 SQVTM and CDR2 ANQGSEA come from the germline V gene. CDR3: CSARGGEGEKLFF. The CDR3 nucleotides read TGCAGCGCCCGTGGAGGGGAGGGTGAAAAACTGTTTTTT.

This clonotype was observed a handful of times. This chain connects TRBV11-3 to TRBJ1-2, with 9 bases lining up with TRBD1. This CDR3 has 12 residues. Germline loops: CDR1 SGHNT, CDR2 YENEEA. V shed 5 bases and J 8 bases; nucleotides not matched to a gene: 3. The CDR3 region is CASSRTGEGYTF. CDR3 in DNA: TGTGCCAGCAGCCGGACAGGGGAGGGCTACACCTTC.

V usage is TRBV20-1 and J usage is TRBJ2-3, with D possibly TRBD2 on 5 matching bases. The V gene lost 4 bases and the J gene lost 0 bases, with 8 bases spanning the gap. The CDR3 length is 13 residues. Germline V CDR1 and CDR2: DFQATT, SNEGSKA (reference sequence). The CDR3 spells CSAILESTDTQYF. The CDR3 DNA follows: TGCAGTGCTATACTAGAGAGCACAGATACGCAGTATTTT.

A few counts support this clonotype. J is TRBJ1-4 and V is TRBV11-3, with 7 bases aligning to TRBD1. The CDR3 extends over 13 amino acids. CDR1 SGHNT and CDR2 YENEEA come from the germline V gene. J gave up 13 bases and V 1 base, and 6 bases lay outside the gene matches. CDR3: CASSLAGTDSLFF. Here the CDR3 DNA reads TGTGCCAGCAGCTTAGCCGGGACAGACTCACTGTTTTTT.

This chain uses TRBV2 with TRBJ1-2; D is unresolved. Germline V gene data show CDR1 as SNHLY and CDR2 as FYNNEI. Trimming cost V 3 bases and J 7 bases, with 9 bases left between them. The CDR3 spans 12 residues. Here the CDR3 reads CASSDPLVGYTF. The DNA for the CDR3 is TGTGCCAGCAGTGACCCCCTGGTTGGCTACACCTTC.

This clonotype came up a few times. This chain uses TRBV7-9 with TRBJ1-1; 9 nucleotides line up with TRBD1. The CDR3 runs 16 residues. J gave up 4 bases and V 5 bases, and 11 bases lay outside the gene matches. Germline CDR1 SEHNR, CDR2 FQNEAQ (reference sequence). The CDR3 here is CASSLGQGKGSTEAFF. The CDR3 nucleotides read TGTGCCAGCAGCCTGGGACAGGGAAAAGGGAGCACTGAAGCTTTCTTT.

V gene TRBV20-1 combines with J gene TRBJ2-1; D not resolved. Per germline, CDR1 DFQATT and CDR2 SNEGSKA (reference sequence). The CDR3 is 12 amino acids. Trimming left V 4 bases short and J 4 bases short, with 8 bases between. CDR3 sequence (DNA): TGCAGTGCTATAGTTAGGTACAATGAGCAGTTCTTC. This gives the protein CSAIVRYNEQFF.